This T cell receptor beta chain was identified during a study of response to subunit inactivated influenza vaccine. MiXCR, run by TCRdb on the RT-PCR reads, gives a single entry per CDR3 protein. The table shows over 750,000 distinct CDR3 sequences, with around 20% occurring only once. The specimen was PBMCs from blood, collected 5 days after vaccination. This TCR derives from a man over 45 who received an inactivated influenza vaccine.

Here the CDR3 DNA reads TGTGCCAGCAGCTCTCCGGGACAAGCCACCGGGGAGCTGTTTTTT. Protein sequence: CASSSPGQATGELFF. This chain links TRBV7-9 with TRBJ2-2, with TRBD1 as a possible D gene (6 bases). This CDR3 contains 15 residues. The V and J ends lost 4 bases and 4 bases respectively, with 13 bases between them. Germline CDR1 is SEHNR and CDR2 is FQNEAQ (reference sequence). Full variable domain (rest looked up from reference TRBV7-9 and TRBJ2-2): DTGVSQNPRHKITKRGQNVTFRCDPISEHNRLYWYRQTLGQGPEFLTYFQNEAQLEKSRLLSDRFSAERPKGSFSTLEIQRTEQGDSAMYLCASSSPGQATGELFFGEGSRLTVL.